This T cell receptor beta chain was recovered during a study of early T cells in non-severe SARS-CoV-2 infection. The wider study: Investigators sequenced bulk RNA drawn from unsorted whole blood, and chains remained unpaired.

Individual cDNA molecules each received unique molecular identifiers attached to them. TCRdb reanalysed the 5' RACE reads using MiXCR and keeps one entry per CDR3 protein. The data show tens of thousands of distinct CDR3 sequences, about 15% seen once. Study findings and constraints: Matching with VDJdb favored anti-spike CD8 responses (missing private and CD4 specificities).

Trimming cost V 7 bases and J 6 bases; bases outside gene matches: 11. Germline V gene sequence: CDR1 MDHEN, CDR2 SYDVKM. CDR3 length: 14 residues. This clonotype was picked up a small number of times. Its target is not known. This sequence joins TRBV28 and TRBJ2-7; 8 bases are a match to TRBD2. The clonotype comes from an adult who was a healthcare worker with PCR-confirmed SARS-CoV-2 infection or an uninfected control (not recorded which). What was sequenced was whole blood. The CDR3 here is CASNPGAGVGEQYF. Written as DNA, the CDR3 is TGTGCCAGCAACCCCGGAGCGGGAGTAGGCGAGCAGTACTTC.